This TCR beta chain was found in a study of blood T cell repertoires in COVID-19. Using immunoSEQ multiplex PCR, the repertoire was profiled, and TCRdb retains in-frame clones only, with some absent. The data hold some 310,000 clones, with about 90% observed a single time. The CDR3 has 13 residues. V was trimmed by 0 bases and J by 9 bases, leaving 11 bases between them. From germline, CDR1 is SNHLY and CDR2 FYNNEI. The chain recombines TRBV2 with TRBJ1-2, with unresolved D. Sequencing was carried out using peripheral blood. This receptor was identified in a woman aged 40 to 50 with COVID-19, enrolled during active disease. The chain's CDR3 is CASSEALSFRYTF. In DNA, the CDR3 is TGTGCCAGCAGTGAAGCCCTGAGTTTCCGCTACACCTTC.